This is a list of T cell receptor beta chains from one sample in a study of T-cell memory formation after mild COVID-19. TCRdb itself ran the 5' RACE reads through MiXCR, one entry per CDR3 protein. The table has nearly 40,000 distinct CDR3 sequences, 6.1% seen once. What was sequenced was PBMCs or a T cell subset sorted from them (not recorded which). The source of these receptors is an adult who had mild COVID-19 (a few samples of this study predate the infection). Cell type and time point are not known. CDR3s include the opening cysteine and the closing phenylalanine or tryptophan. A D gene is named only where the DNA matches it firmly. Not all rows give a size; the values are once, few, many and, for expanded clones, a class.

CDR3aa: CASSAKTGGSTEAFF; j_gene: TRBJ1-1; abundance: few; d_gene: TRBD1; v_gene: TRBV6-1
CDR3aa: CASSQDLRAGTEAFF; j_gene: TRBJ1-1; abundance: many; d_gene: -; v_gene: TRBV4-3
CDR3aa: CASNSGGLSYEQYF; j_gene: TRBJ2-7; abundance: few; d_gene: -; v_gene: TRBV2
CDR3aa: CASSPGPATDTQYF; j_gene: TRBJ2-3; abundance: few; d_gene: -; v_gene: TRBV7-3
CDR3aa: CASSPTSGETQYF; j_gene: TRBJ2-5; abundance: many; d_gene: -; v_gene: TRBV9
CDR3aa: CASEGPGPTDTQYF; j_gene: TRBJ2-3; abundance: many; d_gene: -; v_gene: TRBV11-1
CDR3aa: CASSRTGEETGELFF; j_gene: TRBJ2-2; abundance: many; d_gene: TRBD1; v_gene: TRBV5-1
CDR3aa: CASSLGTGNREKLFF; j_gene: TRBJ1-4; abundance: many; d_gene: TRBD1; v_gene: TRBV12-3/TRBV12-4
CDR3aa: CASSQTRGLYGYTF; j_gene: TRBJ1-2; abundance: few; d_gene: -; v_gene: TRBV14
CDR3aa: CATSGTGGTAGELFF; j_gene: TRBJ2-2; abundance: many; d_gene: TRBD1; v_gene: TRBV24-1
CDR3aa: CASSQDTPGRAGNQPQHF; j_gene: TRBJ1-5; abundance: few; d_gene: -; v_gene: TRBV4-1
CDR3aa: CASSGTSGSVNEQFF; j_gene: TRBJ2-1; abundance: few; d_gene: TRBD2; v_gene: TRBV19
CDR3aa: CASSLISAGGQETQYF; j_gene: TRBJ2-5; abundance: -; d_gene: TRBD2; v_gene: TRBV7-9
CDR3aa: CASSLPSHGTEAFF; j_gene: TRBJ1-1; abundance: few; d_gene: -; v_gene: TRBV5-1
CDR3aa: CASSIPGLAVQFF; j_gene: TRBJ2-1; abundance: -; d_gene: TRBD2; v_gene: TRBV13
CDR3aa: CASSYLTSSEQYF; j_gene: TRBJ2-7; abundance: many; d_gene: -; v_gene: TRBV12-3/TRBV12-4
CDR3aa: CSAPTSGTVGGETQYF; j_gene: TRBJ2-5; abundance: few; d_gene: -; v_gene: TRBV20-1
CDR3aa: CASSRGLAGDSLEQYF; j_gene: TRBJ2-7; abundance: many; d_gene: TRBD2; v_gene: TRBV4-1
CDR3aa: CGRRTQGGYGYTF; j_gene: TRBJ1-2; abundance: -; d_gene: -; v_gene: TRBV20-1
CDR3aa: CASSLLTGVEETQYF; j_gene: TRBJ2-5; abundance: many; d_gene: TRBD1; v_gene: TRBV7-9
CDR3aa: CSALNPGTNVYEQYF; j_gene: TRBJ2-7; abundance: many; d_gene: -; v_gene: TRBV20-1
CDR3aa: CASSWQRSTDTQYF; j_gene: TRBJ2-3; abundance: -; d_gene: -; v_gene: TRBV19
CDR3aa: CASSEGGGQWGANVLTF; j_gene: TRBJ2-6; abundance: few; d_gene: -; v_gene: TRBV2
CDR3aa: CAWSAAGTLVAKNIQYF; j_gene: TRBJ2-4; abundance: many; d_gene: -; v_gene: TRBV30
CDR3aa: CASSQTGGRETQYF; j_gene: TRBJ2-5; abundance: few; d_gene: TRBD2; v_gene: TRBV3-1
CDR3aa: CSASPFGGQDEQFF; j_gene: TRBJ2-1; abundance: -; d_gene: -; v_gene: TRBV20-1
CDR3aa: CASSQGLETDTQYF; j_gene: TRBJ2-3; abundance: -; d_gene: TRBD2; v_gene: TRBV7-7
CDR3aa: CASSPGQGARPNTEAFF; j_gene: TRBJ1-1; abundance: many; d_gene: TRBD1; v_gene: TRBV9
CDR3aa: CASSSFGYGYTF; j_gene: TRBJ1-2; abundance: few; d_gene: -; v_gene: TRBV11-2
CDR3aa: CASSLGSEQFF; j_gene: TRBJ2-1; abundance: -; d_gene: -; v_gene: TRBV11-2
CDR3aa: CASSLEEGSYGYTF; j_gene: TRBJ1-2; abundance: few; d_gene: -; v_gene: TRBV5-1
CDR3aa: CASSPGLAGGPHNEQFF; j_gene: TRBJ2-1; abundance: few; d_gene: TRBD2; v_gene: TRBV11-1
CDR3aa: CASSSWDNYEQYF; j_gene: TRBJ2-7; abundance: many; d_gene: -; v_gene: TRBV6-6
CDR3aa: CASSLGWGSYNEQFF; j_gene: TRBJ2-1; abundance: -; d_gene: -; v_gene: TRBV7-7
CDR3aa: CATSAGGAGELFF; j_gene: TRBJ2-2; abundance: many; d_gene: -; v_gene: TRBV24-1
CDR3aa: CASSLTGGRTEAFF; j_gene: TRBJ1-1; abundance: -; d_gene: -; v_gene: TRBV7-2
CDR3aa: CSALPWDTQYF; j_gene: TRBJ2-3; abundance: many; d_gene: -; v_gene: TRBV20-1
CDR3aa: CASSFQLTDTQYF; j_gene: TRBJ2-3; abundance: few; d_gene: -; v_gene: TRBV12-3/TRBV12-4
CDR3aa: CASSYERTHTQYF; j_gene: TRBJ2-3; abundance: many; d_gene: -; v_gene: TRBV7-2
CDR3aa: CASSLVVVRRKSNYGYTF; j_gene: TRBJ1-2; abundance: few; d_gene: -; v_gene: TRBV7-9
CDR3aa: CASSTWTGEGNYGYTF; j_gene: TRBJ1-2; abundance: few; d_gene: TRBD1; v_gene: TRBV7-8
CDR3aa: CASSLGLPPGTQYF; j_gene: TRBJ2-5; abundance: many; d_gene: -; v_gene: TRBV4-3
CDR3aa: CASSITPGLAGRSDLGELFF; j_gene: TRBJ2-2; abundance: many; d_gene: TRBD2; v_gene: TRBV5-1
CDR3aa: CASFRGRDTNTNEQFF; j_gene: TRBJ2-1; abundance: -; d_gene: -; v_gene: TRBV12-3/TRBV12-4
CDR3aa: CATSKGITNTGELFF; j_gene: TRBJ2-2; abundance: few; d_gene: -; v_gene: TRBV24-1
CDR3aa: CSVVATGGSNTEAFF; j_gene: TRBJ1-1; abundance: -; d_gene: TRBD1; v_gene: TRBV29-1
CDR3aa: CASSYAKTSGGYNEQFF; j_gene: TRBJ2-1; abundance: -; d_gene: TRBD2; v_gene: TRBV6-5
CDR3aa: CASRPGSSGNTIYF; j_gene: TRBJ1-3; abundance: -; d_gene: -; v_gene: TRBV19
CDR3aa: CSARAGADSQETQYF; j_gene: TRBJ2-5; abundance: many; d_gene: -; v_gene: TRBV20-1
CDR3aa: CSAGSSGSSYEQYF; j_gene: TRBJ2-7; abundance: -; d_gene: TRBD2; v_gene: TRBV20-1